The T cell receptor beta chain described here comes from a study of patients and donors after allogeneic stem cell transplantation (TCRdb year 2020). To note about this clonotype: This clone's antigen is unknown. Per-nucleotide qualities are absent, and no much larger clonotype sits a single base away.

The library was prepared using RT-PCR. TCRdb names NextSeq 550 as the instrument used. TCRdb reanalyzed the raw reads on its own, using fastp at Q25 for trimming and MiXCR for clone calling, and kept in-frame beta chains. CDR3 protein duplicates are merged, each entry listing the most common genes and DNA. The sample table holds roughly 880,000 distinct CDR3 sequences, of which roughly 18% were seen once. The ten largest clones add up to around 6% of the sample. V gives up 2 bases and J gives up 0 bases, and the segment between their germline ends measures 11 bases. CDR1 and CDR2, per the germline V gene, are MNHEY and SVGAGI. The CDR3 runs 16 amino acids, cysteine and phenylalanine included. Only the CDR3 DNA stays, 48 bases, in frame from base 1.

Sequencing was done on a sample of blood, either unsorted or a sorted T cell fraction (not recorded which). Here the chain combines TRBV6-5 and TRBJ2-1, with no confident D gene call. This clonotype originated in a human donor who was either an allogeneic HSCT recipient or a stem cell or donor lymphocyte infusion donor (not recorded which). It is not recorded whose cells these are; they may come from a transplant donor. The encoded CDR3 is CASSYDWVSSYNEQFF. The DNA sequence follows: TGTGCCAGCAGTTACGACTGGGTGAGCTCCTACAATGAGCAGTTCTTC.